Each of the 20 T cell receptor beta chains below was sequenced from the same sample in a study of blood T cell repertoires in COVID-19. Only in-frame clones appear in the TCRdb table, and some are missing; sequencing was by immunoSEQ multiplex PCR. The table records approximately 110,000 clones, just over 70% of them present only once. Input material: peripheral blood. These receptors were taken from a human donor with acute or convalescent COVID-19. The donor label of this sample is uncertain.

The chain recombines TRBV2 with TRBJ2-5; the match to TRBD2 covers 10 bases. Germline loops: CDR1 SNHLY, CDR2 FYNNEI. The CDR3 spans 15 residues. The junction had 2 bases not matched to a gene; V was cut back by 3 bases and J by 1 base. The CDR3 loop reads CASSELAGAQETQYF. For the CDR3, the DNA is TGTGCCAGCAGTGAGCTAGCGGGGGCCCAAGAGACCCAGTACTTC.

For the CDR3, the DNA is TGTGCCAGCAGTAGAGATCTTAACTATGGCTACACCTTC. This sequence encodes CASSRDLNYGYTF. The J gene is TRBJ1-2, the V gene TRBV13, with unresolved D. CDR3 size: 13 residues. Trimming shortened V by 6 bases and J by 1 base, and 9 bases separated the two germline ends. Per the germline V gene, CDR1 is PRHDT and CDR2 is FYEKMQ (reference sequence).

This clone has just a few counts. The DNA of the CDR3 is TGCGCCAGCAGCATAGACACTCGCTCCTATGGCTACACCTTC. The encoded protein is CASSIDTRSYGYTF. The rearrangement joins TRBV5-1 to TRBJ1-2; D remains ambiguous. CDR3 size: 14 residues. CDR1 and CDR2 from the germline V gene are SGHRS and YFSETQ. Trimming removed 4 bases from V and 4 bases from J, with 14 bases in between.

This clone was seen only a few times. Here the CDR3 reads CASRVLAARAAGELFF. The CDR3 DNA reads as TGTGCCAGCAGGGTACTAGCGGCCCGGGCGGCCGGGGAGCTGTTTTTT. The rearrangement links TRBV27 to TRBJ2-2, with TRBD2 identical over 8 bases. The CDR3 extends over 16 amino acids. Germline V gene lookup returns CDR1 MNHEY and CDR2 SMNVEV (reference sequence). J was trimmed by 6 bases and V by 6 bases; bases with no gene match: 12.

This chain uses TRBV6-5 with TRBJ1-2, with 9 positions matching TRBD1. The CDR3 is 13 residues long. Germline V lookup: CDR1 MNHEY, CDR2 SVGAGI. V gave up 4 bases and J gave up 6 bases; unmatched junction bases: 3. The CDR3 loop reads CASSWGQGDGYTF. In DNA, the CDR3 is TGTGCCAGCAGTTGGGGACAGGGTGATGGCTACACCTTC.

J is TRBJ2-5 and V is TRBV2; 9 bases align to TRBD2. Trimming took 1 base from V and 7 from J; bases not matched to a gene: 7. In germline, CDR1 is SNHLY, CDR2 FYNNEI. This CDR3 is 15 amino acids long. The CDR3 is CASSEVTSGRGTQYF. CDR3 coding DNA: TGTGCCAGCAGTGAAGTAACTAGCGGGCGGGGGACCCAGTACTTC.

J is TRBJ2-7 and V is TRBV7-9; TRBD2 aligns across 11 bases. The J segment lost 5 bases and the V segment lost 0 bases, leaving 9 bases of the junction unmatched. Germline CDR1 and CDR2: SEHNR and FQNEAQ (reference sequence). The CDR3 covers 17 residues. CDR3 nucleotides: TGTGCCAGCAGCTTAGCCCTAACTAGCGGGGGAGACGACGAGCAGTACTTC. This sequence encodes CASSLALTSGGDDEQYF.

The chain recombines TRBV5-1 with TRBJ1-2; D is possibly TRBD1 (6 bases). The germline V gene encodes CDR1 SGHRS and CDR2 YFSETQ. V was trimmed by 4 bases and J by 2 bases, leaving 15 bases between them. The CDR3 covers 15 residues. The CDR3 loop is CASSPVTGPNYGYTF. For the CDR3, the DNA is TGCGCCAGCAGCCCAGTGACAGGTCCCAACTATGGCTACACCTTC. The variable domain in full, with the rest retrieved from reference TRBV5-1 and TRBJ1-2, is KAGVTQTPRYLIKTRGQQVTLSCSPISGHRSVSWYQQTPGQGLQFLFEYFSETQRNKGNFPGRFSGRQFSNSRSEMNVSTLELGDSALYLCASSPVTGPNYGYTFGSGTRLTVV.

By share, this clone ranks as medium-sized. This rearrangement joins TRBV28 to TRBJ1-1; possible D gene TRBD1, 6 bases. V dropped 2 bases and J dropped 11 bases, with 15 bases sitting between them. Germline V lookup: CDR1 MDHEN, CDR2 SYDVKM. The CDR3 covers 13 residues. The CDR3 DNA reads TGTGCCAGCAGTTTAGGCGGGGGCCGAGGTGCTTTCTTT. It specifies CASSLGGGRGAFF. Complete variable domain (other parts from reference TRBV28 and TRBJ1-1): DVKVTQSSRYLVKRTGEKVFLECVQDMDHENMFWYRQDPGLGLRLIYFSYDVKMKEKGDIPEGYSVSREKKERFSLILESASTNQTSMYLCASSLGGGRGAFFGQGTRLTVV.

This clone occurred a few times. This sequence joins TRBV7-9 and TRBJ2-2, with D possibly matching TRBD2 (6 bases). This CDR3 region has 14 residues. Germline V gene sequence: CDR1 SEHNR, CDR2 FQNEAQ (reference sequence). Trimming removed 4 bases at V and 4 bases at J, with 10 bases between. CDR3 loop: CASSSGLTTGELFF. The CDR3 bases are TGTGCCAGCAGCTCGGGACTGACCACCGGGGAGCTGTTTTTT. Full variable domain (remainder filled in from reference TRBV7-9 and TRBJ2-2): DTGVSQNPRHKITKRGQNVTFRCDPISEHNRLYWYRQTLGQGPEFLTYFQNEAQLEKSRLLSDRFSAERPKGSFSTLEIQRTEQGDSAMYLCASSSGLTTGELFFGEGSRLTVL.

In DNA, the CDR3 is TGTGCCAGTAGTATGAGGACAGGGCTCTCTGGGGCCAACGTCCTGACTTTC. Its protein is CASSMRTGLSGANVLTF. This rearrangement joins TRBV19 to TRBJ2-6; TRBD1 aligns across 8 bases. The length of the CDR3 is 17 residues. Germline CDR1 reads LNHDA; CDR2 reads SQIVND (reference sequence). V lost 3 bases to trimming and J lost 0 bases; unmatched junction nucleotides: 4. The variable domain in full, completed from reference TRBV19 and TRBJ2-6, reads DGGITQSPKYLFRKEGQNVTLSCEQNLNHDAMYWYRQDPGQGLRLIYYSQIVNDFQKGDIAEGYSVSREKKESFPLTVTSAQKNPTAFYLCASSMRTGLSGANVLTFGAGSRLTVL.

CDR3 residues: CASSIGQISTGREQYF. For the CDR3, the DNA is TGCGCCAGCAGCATAGGACAGATTTCTACAGGTCGCGAGCAGTACTTC. The rearrangement links TRBV5-1 to TRBJ2-7, with D possibly matching TRBD1 (6 bases). This CDR3 comprises 16 residues. The germline V gene has CDR1 SGHRS and CDR2 YFSETQ. Trimming took 4 bases from V and 6 from J, leaving 23 bases between them. The full variable domain, with the rest looked up from reference TRBV5-1 and TRBJ2-7, is KAGVTQTPRYLIKTRGQQVTLSCSPISGHRSVSWYQQTPGQGLQFLFEYFSETQRNKGNFPGRFSGRQFSNSRSEMNVSTLELGDSALYLCASSIGQISTGREQYFGPGTRLTVT.

The chain uses TRBV20-1 and TRBJ2-5; 9 bases fit TRBD2. Trimming took 3 bases from V and 5 from J; bases not matched to a gene: 7. Germline loops: CDR1 DFQATT, CDR2 SNEGSKA (reference sequence). This CDR3 has 14 residues. CDR3 nucleotide sequence: TGCAGTGCTAGTTCCGGGACTAGCCAGGAGACCCAGTACTTC. Residues: CSASSGTSQETQYF.

The J gene is TRBJ2-1, the V gene TRBV5-1, with TRBD1 matching over 7 bases. V lost 3 bases to trimming and J lost 2 bases; unmatched junction nucleotides: 5. The CDR3 extends over 15 amino acids. Germline values: CDR1 SGHRS, CDR2 YFSETQ. The CDR3 loop reads CASSSQGYPYNEQFF. DNA of the CDR3: TGCGCCAGCAGCTCACAGGGGTACCCCTACAATGAGCAGTTCTTC.

The CDR3 here is CASGLVLGSLSVNTEAFF. The CDR3 DNA is TGTGCTAGTGGTTTGGTACTGGGGAGTCTAAGTGTGAACACTGAAGCTTTCTTT. The chain is built from TRBV12-5 and TRBJ1-1, with no clear D. V dropped 0 bases and J dropped 0 bases, with 17 bases sitting between them. Germline loops: CDR1 LGHNT, CDR2 FRNRAP. The CDR3 has 18 residues.

This clone occurred a few times. The rearrangement uses TRBV18 and TRBJ2-3; no firm D call. The CDR3 is made up of 15 amino acids. V dropped 2 bases and J dropped 3 bases, with 12 bases sitting between them. The germline CDR1 and CDR2 sequences are KGHSH and LQKENI. The CDR3 reads CASSPERVRTDTQYF. The CDR3 nucleotides read TGTGCCAGCTCACCAGAACGGGTTCGGACAGATACGCAGTATTTT.

This sequence joins TRBV5-1 and TRBJ2-1; D possibly corresponds to TRBD1 (6 bases). The CDR3 is 14 residues long. CDR1 is SGHRS, CDR2 YFSETQ, per germline. V was pared by 0 bases and J by 7 bases, with 11 bases between. CDR3 sequence reads: CASSLERGSNEQFF. The CDR3 DNA is TGCGCCAGCAGCTTGGAAAGGGGGTCAAATGAGCAGTTCTTC.

The sample holds a few counts of this clone. The V call is TRBV7-9, the J call TRBJ1-6, with 10 bases aligning to TRBD1. The CDR3 spans 15 residues. Looked up from germline, CDR1 is SEHNR and CDR2 is FQNEAQ (reference sequence). The V and J ends lost 5 bases and 10 bases, in that order; junction bases with no gene match: 8. The CDR3 DNA sequence: TGTGCCAGCAGCCTGGGACAGGGGTTGGGGTCACCCCTCCACTTT. Protein product: CASSLGQGLGSPLHF.

The chain joins TRBV12-3 or TRBV12-4 to TRBJ1-1; D remains unclear. V gave up 3 bases and J gave up 5 bases, with 7 bases separating them. The CDR3 runs to 12 residues. The CDR3 nucleotides read TGTGCCAGCAGTTTTGCGTTTACTGAAGCTTTCTTT. Translation: CASSFAFTEAFF.

V is TRBV11-2 and J is TRBJ2-5; maybe TRBD1 (6 bases). The CDR3 is 15 amino acids. V lost 4 bases and J 2 bases, leaving 14 bases between the germline ends. CDR1 is SGHAT, CDR2 FQNNGV, per germline. The CDR3 DNA reads TGTGCCAGCAGCTCAGCTACAGGGTTTCAAGAGACCCAGTACTTC. It is translated as CASSSATGFQETQYF.